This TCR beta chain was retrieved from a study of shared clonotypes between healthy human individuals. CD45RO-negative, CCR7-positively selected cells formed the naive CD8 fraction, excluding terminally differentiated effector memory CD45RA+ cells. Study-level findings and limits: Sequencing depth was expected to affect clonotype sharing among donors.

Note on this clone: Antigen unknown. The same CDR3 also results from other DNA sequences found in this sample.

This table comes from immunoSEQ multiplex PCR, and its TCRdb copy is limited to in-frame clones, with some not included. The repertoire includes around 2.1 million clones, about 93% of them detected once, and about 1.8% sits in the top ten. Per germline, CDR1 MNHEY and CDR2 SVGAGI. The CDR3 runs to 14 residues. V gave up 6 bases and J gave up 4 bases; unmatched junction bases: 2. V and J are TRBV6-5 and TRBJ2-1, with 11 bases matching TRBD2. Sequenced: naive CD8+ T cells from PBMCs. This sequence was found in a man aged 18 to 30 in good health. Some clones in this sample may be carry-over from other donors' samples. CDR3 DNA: TGTGCCAGCAGCTTAGCGGGAGGGTACAATGAGCAGTTCTTC. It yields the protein CASSLAGGYNEQFF.